Listed here is a single TCR beta chain. What it recognizes is unknown. V was trimmed by 1 base and J by 5 bases, leaving 11 bases between them. Germline CDR1 reads SGHVS; CDR2 reads FQNEAQ. This CDR3 comprises 14 residues. This specimen belongs to a study of cytomegalovirus exposure and HLA in healthy donors. Whole-study findings and limits: A later analysis showed TCR association rates differing by HLA locus, peaking at DRB1 and lowest at HLA-C. Among the CMV-associated chains, three were confirmed in vitro as specific for CMV antigens. Sequencing had likely introduced a cluster of highly shared sequence variants as an artifact. HLA allele associations emerged for about 16,000 TCR beta sequences in a later analysis, at 0.05 false discovery rate.

Use of 60 Vbeta and 13 Jbeta primers characterized the PCR. Assay: immunoSEQ multiplex PCR; the TCRdb copy retains only in-frame clones and omits some. The ten most abundant clones cover 0.5% to 0.65% of a sample with tens of thousands of clones. The sequenced sample consisted of PBMCs. The sequence was collected from a man aged 50 to 60 in good health and CMV-seronegative. The chain uses TRBV7-8 and TRBJ2-5; D not resolved. CDR3 protein: CASSLGPSGETQYF. Written as DNA, the CDR3 is TGTGCCAGCAGCTTAGGGCCTAGTGGGGAGACCCAGTACTTC. The whole variable domain, filled in from reference TRBV7-8 and TRBJ2-5, reads GAGVSQSPRYKVAKRGQDVALRCDPISGHVSLFWYQQALGQGPEFLTYFQNEAQLDKSGLPSDRFFAERPEGSVSTLKIQRTQQEDSAVYLCASSLGPSGETQYFGPGTRLLVL.